This entry lists 15 T cell receptor beta chains sequenced from one sample in a study of blood T cell repertoires in COVID-19. Assay: immunoSEQ multiplex PCR; the TCRdb copy retains only in-frame clones and omits some. Of about 370,000 clones listed, 80% to 90% are singletons. The material sequenced was PBMCs or T cells enriched from blood (not recorded which). The receptors come from a man between 18 and 29 years old who had recovered from COVID-19.

This rearrangement joins TRBV3-1 (or the pseudogene TRBV3-2) to TRBJ1-2, with 7 nucleotides matching TRBD1. V lost 4 bases and J lost 8; bases outside the gene matches: 7. Germline V lookup: CDR1 LGHDT, CDR2 YNNKEL (reference sequence). This CDR3 has 13 amino acids. The CDR3 is CASSPTTGIGYTF. CDR3 nucleotides: TGTGCCAGCAGCCCGACGACAGGGATAGGCTACACCTTC.

This sequence joins TRBV12-5 and TRBJ2-5; D is possibly TRBD1 (6 bases). The CDR3 runs to 14 residues. Germline CDR1 is LGHNT and CDR2 is FRNRAP. V lost 7 bases, J lost 4 bases, and 16 bases lay in between. The CDR3 protein is CASDTGGTTETQYF. In DNA, the CDR3 is TGTGCTAGTGACACAGGTGGGACAACAGAGACCCAGTACTTC.

This chain uses TRBV9 with TRBJ1-3, with a possible D match to TRBD1 (5 bases). Trimming shortened V by 4 bases and J by 3 bases, and 14 bases separated the two germline ends. Germline CDR1 and CDR2: SGDLS and YYNGEE. This CDR3 spans 15 amino acids. The CDR3 DNA reads as TGTGCCAGCAGCCCACCCCGGGGGGTTGGAAACACCATATATTTT. Translated, it gives CASSPPRGVGNTIYF. Complete variable domain (other parts from reference TRBV9 and TRBJ1-3): DSGVTQTPKHLITATGQRVTLRCSPRSGDLSVYWYQQSLDQGLQFLIQYYNGEERAKGNILERFSAQQFPDLHSELNLSSLELGDSALYFCASSPPRGVGNTIYFGEGSWLTVV.

V gene TRBV28 combines with J gene TRBJ2-6; 7 bases match TRBD1. The junction had 5 bases not matched to a gene; V was cut back by 0 bases and J by 3 bases. There are 17 residues in the CDR3. The V gene's germline CDR1 is MDHEN and CDR2 SYDVKM. The CDR3 loop reads CASSLWGTVLGANVLTF. The CDR3 bases are TGTGCCAGCAGTTTATGGGGGACAGTACTTGGGGCCAACGTCCTGACTTTC.

The chain has TRBV7-2 and TRBJ2-2; D is undetermined. The germline V gene has CDR1 SGHTA and CDR2 FQGNSA. V lost 5 bases to trimming and J lost 4 bases, with 14 bases between them. The CDR3 spans 15 residues. CDR3 DNA sequence: TGTGCCAGCAGCCCGAGGAATATAGTCACCGGGGAGCTGTTTTTT. As protein: CASSPRNIVTGELFF.

The gene calls are TRBV11-2 and TRBJ1-2, with D possibly being TRBD1 (5 bases). Germline loops: CDR1 SGHAT, CDR2 FQNNGV. Trimming pared 5 bases from V and 3 bases from J, leaving 13 bases between. This CDR3 region has 14 residues. CDR3: CASSPLQGDYGYTF. DNA for the CDR3: TGTGCCAGCAGCCCCCTCCAGGGCGACTATGGCTACACCTTC. Full variable domain (remainder filled in from reference TRBV11-2 and TRBJ1-2): EAGVAQSPRYKIIEKRQSVAFWCNPISGHATLYWYQQILGQGPKLLIQFQNNGVVDDSQLPKDRFSAERLKGVDSTLKIQPAKLEDSAVYLCASSPLQGDYGYTFGSGTRLTVV.

This chain uses TRBV5-1 with TRBJ2-7, with a possible D match to TRBD1 (6 bases). The germline V and J ends were trimmed by 0 bases and 5 bases, with 12 bases remaining between them. Germline CDR1 SGHRS, CDR2 YFSETQ. CDR3 length equals 14 residues. CDR3 in DNA: TGCGCCAGCAGCTTGGGAGGGGGTAAGCACGAGCAGTACTTC. Amino acids: CASSLGGGKHEQYF.

The V gene is TRBV27, the J gene TRBJ1-4, with 8 bases that match TRBD1. Germline CDR1 reads MNHEY; CDR2 reads SMNVEV (reference sequence). The CDR3 consists of 15 residues. After removal of 6 bases from V and 5 bases from J, the junction contained 8 bases not matched to a gene. CDR3 amino acids: CASRLQGARNEKLFF. The CDR3 coding sequence is TGTGCCAGCAGGCTCCAGGGGGCTAGAAATGAAAAACTGTTTTTT.

The table lists this clone with a few counts. This chain uses TRBV18 with TRBJ2-1, with 8 bases lining up with TRBD1. CDR3 length equals 13 residues. Germline V gene data show CDR1 as KGHSH and CDR2 as LQKENI. The J segment lost 15 bases and the V segment lost 3 bases, leaving 10 bases of the junction unmatched. CDR3 DNA sequence: TGTGCCAGCTCACCGACAATGGACAGGGTAACGTTCTTC. Translation gives CASSPTMDRVTFF.

The chain is built from TRBV7-9 and TRBJ1-2; 7 bases are shared with TRBD1. This CDR3 region has 14 residues. V trimming: 5 bases; J trimming: 7 bases; junction bases outside the gene matches: 10. Looked up from germline, CDR1 is SEHNR and CDR2 is FQNEAQ (reference sequence). CDR3 loop: CASSRSGGRFGYTF. CDR3 nucleotides: TGTGCCAGCAGCCGATCAGGGGGAAGATTTGGCTACACCTTC.

CDR3 sequence: CASSSTSASYNEQFF. CDR3 DNA: TGTGCCAGCAGCTCCACTAGCGCTTCCTACAATGAGCAGTTCTTC. The V and J genes are TRBV7-3 and TRBJ2-1; 7 bases are a match to TRBD2. The junction had 4 bases not matched to a gene; V was cut back by 4 bases and J by 1 base. Germline CDR1 SGHTA, CDR2 FQGTGA. This CDR3 has 15 amino acids. Looking up the rest from reference TRBV7-3 and TRBJ2-1 gives the full variable domain: GAGVSQTPSNKVTEKGKYVELRCDPISGHTALYWYRQSLGQGPEFLIYFQGTGAADDSGLPNDRFFAVRPEGSVSTLKIQRTERGDSAVYLCASSSTSASYNEQFFGPGTRLTVL.

The chain employs TRBV12-3 or TRBV12-4 and TRBJ2-6; D gene unclear. V shed 7 bases and J shed 0 bases, with 4 bases lying between them. CDR3 size: 13 residues. DNA of the CDR3: TGTGCCAGCACCTTCTCTGGGGCCAACGTCCTGACTTTC. Translated: CASTFSGANVLTF.

The rearrangement joins TRBV3-1 (or the pseudogene TRBV3-2) to TRBJ1-5, with 12 positions matching TRBD1. This CDR3 is 15 amino acids long. Germline lookup yields CDR1 LGHDT and CDR2 YNNKEL (reference sequence). Trimming removed 3 bases from V and 5 bases from J; junction bases left unmatched: 2. The CDR3 DNA is TGTGCCAGCAGCCAGGGACAGGGGGCAGATCAGCCCCAGCATTTT. Translation: CASSQGQGADQPQHF.

This clone was seen once. The identical CDR3 is also encoded by other nucleotide sequences in the sample. J is TRBJ1-2 and V is TRBV7-3; D possibly corresponds to TRBD1 (6 bases). Germline loops: CDR1 SGHTA, CDR2 FQGTGA. This CDR3 is built from 13 residues. V was cut by 6 bases and J by 4 bases, with 12 bases left in between. CDR3 sequence (DNA): TGTGCCAGCAGTCCCGACAGGTCCTATGGCTACACCTTC. Translated: CASSPDRSYGYTF.

This chain uses TRBV12-5 with TRBJ2-6, with 9 bases identical to TRBD1. CDR3 size: 19 residues. The trim removed 1 base at V and 0 bases at J, leaving 7 bases unmatched. Per the germline V gene, CDR1 is LGHNT and CDR2 is FRNRAP. In nucleotides, the CDR3 is TGTGCTAGTGGTTTGGGACCGGGACAGGGAATCTCTGGGGCCAACGTCCTGACTTTC. Translating it yields CASGLGPGQGISGANVLTF. Full variable domain (rest looked up from reference TRBV12-5 and TRBJ2-6): DARVTQTPRHKVTEMGQEVTMRCQPILGHNTVFWYRQTMMQGLELLAYFRNRAPLDDSGMPKDRFSAEMPDATLATLKIQPSEPRDSAVYFCASGLGPGQGISGANVLTFGAGSRLTVL.